Given below is one T cell receptor (beta chain) in context. Antigen specificity is unknown. These data originate in a study of cytomegalovirus exposure and HLA in healthy donors. Findings and caveats of the study: Cytomegalovirus association was listed for roughly 160 TCR beta chains. As was reported, the classifier diagnosed cytomegalovirus status with high specificity and sensitivity.

The donors were part of the validation cohort, which consisted of under 150 subjects and was separate from the first cohort of around 620 subjects. Sequencing was performed with immunoSEQ multiplex PCR; in TCRdb, only in-frame clones are kept and a portion is missing. The sample holds over 100,000 clones, 89% seen once. Sequencing input: PBMCs. This TCR was recovered from a woman between 18 and 30 years old in good health and CMV-seronegative.

The CDR3 nucleotides read TGTGCCAGCAGCTCCCTTTTTCGGGGGAGGAGTAAGACTGAAGCTTTCTTT. It yields the protein CASSSLFRGRSKTEAFF. The chain has TRBV11-2 and TRBJ1-1; the D gene is possibly TRBD1 (5 bases). This CDR3 is built from 17 residues. With 4 bases removed from V and 5 bases from J, the gap between germline ends came to 23 bases. Germline V gene data show CDR1 as SGHAT and CDR2 as FQNNGV.